These T cell receptor beta chains were read from a single sample in a study of T cells in Graves' hyperthyroidism and ophthalmopathy. TCRdb recomputed calls from the multiplex PCR reads with MiXCR, one row per CDR3 protein. The sample consists of about 380,000 distinct CDR3 sequences, approximately 17% of them appearing once. Specimen: blood. The receptors come from a man between 18 and 29 years old with Graves' ophthalmopathy. Each CDR3 is given with its conserved first and last residue. A D gene is named only where the DNA matches it firmly. Clone size, where shown, is once, few, many, or a class for clones that have expanded.

TGTGCCACCAGGAGGACAGGGGGCCCCAGCACTGAAGCTTTCTTT,CATRRTGGPSTEAFF,TRBJ1-1,TRBV24-1,TRBD1,many
TGTGCCAGCAGCCCGATTGACACCGGGGAGCTGTTTTTT,CASSPIDTGELFF,TRBJ2-2,TRBV2,.,.
TGTGCCAGCAGCACCCCGCCAGGGAGCTTCTACAATGAGCAGTTCTTC,CASSTPPGSFYNEQFF,TRBJ2-1,TRBV7-9,.,many
TGTGCCAGCAGCGTAGAGGGGAGCGGGGGGTACAATGAGCAGTTCTTC,CASSVEGSGGYNEQFF,TRBJ2-1,TRBV9,TRBD2,.
TGTGCCAGCAGCGTAGCTGATGGCAGGGGAGAAGGTGAAGCTTTCTTT,CASSVADGRGEGEAFF,TRBJ1-1,TRBV9,.,.
TGCGCCAGCAGCCAAGGACAGGCGACTAACTATGGCTACACCTTC,CASSQGQATNYGYTF,TRBJ1-2,TRBV4-1,.,few
TGTGCCAGCAGTGAGCGACAGGGAAGATACGACGAGCAGTACTTC,CASSERQGRYDEQYF,TRBJ2-7,TRBV2,TRBD1,.
TGTGCCACCAGTGATTTGCTGGGGGCGAGGGGCACCGGGGAGCTGTTTTTT,CATSDLLGARGTGELFF,TRBJ2-2,TRBV24-1,.,many
TGTGCCAGCAGTCGGGACTCTAGCGGGGCTGGGGCCGGGGAGCTGTTTTTT,CASSRDSSGAGAGELFF,TRBJ2-2,TRBV7-9,TRBD2,.
TGTGCCAGCGGCTGGGACAGGCCTTCTGGGGCCAACGTCCTGACTTTC,CASGWDRPSGANVLTF,TRBJ2-6,TRBV28,TRBD1,.
TGTGCCAGTAGTCTCGGGCTAAAAGTCAATCAGCCCCAGCATTTT,CASSLGLKVNQPQHF,TRBJ1-5,TRBV19,.,.
TGTGTCAGCAGTTTATCGTTTGAACAACGGGCGATGTTTTTT,CVSSLSFEQRAMFF,TRBJ2-2,TRBV28,.,once
TGCGCCAGCAGCTTGGAACAGGGGCGGGATACGCAGTATTTT,CASSLEQGRDTQYF,TRBJ2-3,TRBV5-1,TRBD1,.
TGTGCCAGCAGTTACCAGATGAAACATACCGGGGAGCTGTTTTTT,CASSYQMKHTGELFF,TRBJ2-2,TRBV6-6,.,few
TGTGCCAGCAGCCTGGGGCCCGTGATGTCCTACGAGCAGTACTTC,CASSLGPVMSYEQYF,TRBJ2-7,TRBV11-2,.,.
TGTGCCAGCAGTCGGGACTCTAGCGGGGGGGAAATATACCAGGAGACCCAGTACTTC,CASSRDSSGGEIYQETQYF,TRBJ2-5,TRBV7-9,TRBD2,.
TGTGCCAGCAGCCAGGGTTACACACGAGACACTGAAGCTTTCTTT,CASSQGYTRDTEAFF,TRBJ1-1,TRBV3-1,.,many
TGCAGCGTTGCGGCGGGGCAAGATACGCAGTATTTT,CSVAAGQDTQYF,TRBJ2-3,TRBV29-1,.,few
TGCGCCAGCAGCCCTGCCGGCGGGGGGGGGGACAATGAGCAGTTCTTC,CASSPAGGGGDNEQFF,TRBJ2-1,TRBV5-1,TRBD2,many
TGTGCCAGTAGTATCTCCCTAGCGGGGGGTACGGATACGCAGTATTTT,CASSISLAGGTDTQYF,TRBJ2-3,TRBV19,TRBD2,.
TGTGCCAGCAGTTTATTAGTCCCGGGACTAGCGGGGGGGGGCGGGGATGAGCAGTTCTTC,CASSLLVPGLAGGGGDEQFF,TRBJ2-1,TRBV12-3/TRBV12-4,TRBD2,few
TGTGCCAGCAGTCTTGGGACAGGGCATGAAAAACTGTTTTTT,CASSLGTGHEKLFF,TRBJ1-4,TRBV12-3/TRBV12-4,TRBD1,many
TGTGCCAGCAGTTCGTTAAACACCGGGGAGCTGTTTTTT,CASSSLNTGELFF,TRBJ2-2,TRBV6-5,.,.
TGTGCCAGCAGCTTAGAAGGACGTGGTACGTCACCCCTCCACTTT,CASSLEGRGTSPLHF,TRBJ1-6,TRBV7-8,.,many
TGTGCCAGCAGTCCGAGCGGGGGGGCCGGGTACAATGAGCAGTTCTTC,CASSPSGGAGYNEQFF,TRBJ2-1,TRBV27,TRBD2,.
TGTGCCAGCAGTCCTAAACTAGCGGGTCGCACAGATACGCAGTATTTT,CASSPKLAGRTDTQYF,TRBJ2-3,TRBV27,TRBD2,.
TGTGCCAGCAGCGTAGGCTCAGGGATTGGAAACACCATATATTTT,CASSVGSGIGNTIYF,TRBJ1-3,TRBV9,.,few
TGCGCCAGCAGCTACGCCCGGGACCTAATGAACACTGAAGCTTTCTTT,CASSYARDLMNTEAFF,TRBJ1-1,TRBV4-1,.,few
TGTGCCAGTAGTATTGGCAGGGTAGGCTACAATGAGCAGTTCTTC,CASSIGRVGYNEQFF,TRBJ2-1,TRBV19,.,.
TGTGCCAGCAGCCAAGAGTCCCTGCTCCCGGGCGAGCAGTACTTC,CASSQESLLPGEQYF,TRBJ2-7,TRBV3-1,.,many